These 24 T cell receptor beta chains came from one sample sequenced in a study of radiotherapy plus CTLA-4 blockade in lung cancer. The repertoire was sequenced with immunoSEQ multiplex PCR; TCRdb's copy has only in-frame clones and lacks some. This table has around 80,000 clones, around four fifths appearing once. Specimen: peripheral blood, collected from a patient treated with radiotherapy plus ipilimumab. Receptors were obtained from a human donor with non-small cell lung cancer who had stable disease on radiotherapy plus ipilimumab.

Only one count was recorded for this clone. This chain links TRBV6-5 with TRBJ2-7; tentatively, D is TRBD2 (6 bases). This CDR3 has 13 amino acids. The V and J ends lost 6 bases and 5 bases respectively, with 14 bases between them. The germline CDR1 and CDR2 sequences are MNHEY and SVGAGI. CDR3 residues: CASSNRELHEQYF. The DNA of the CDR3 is TGTGCCAGCAGCAACCGGGAGCTACACGAGCAGTACTTC.

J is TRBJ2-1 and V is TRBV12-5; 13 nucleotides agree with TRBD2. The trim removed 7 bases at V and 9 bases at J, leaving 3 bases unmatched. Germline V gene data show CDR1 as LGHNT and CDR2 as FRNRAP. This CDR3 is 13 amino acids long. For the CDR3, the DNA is TGTGCTAGTGCCGGACTAGCGGGAGTTGAGCAGTTCTTC. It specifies CASAGLAGVEQFF.

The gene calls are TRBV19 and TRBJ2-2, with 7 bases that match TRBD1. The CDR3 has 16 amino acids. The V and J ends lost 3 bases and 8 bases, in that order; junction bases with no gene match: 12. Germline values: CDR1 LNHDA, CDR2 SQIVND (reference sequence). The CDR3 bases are TGTGCCAGTAGTATCGACTTGTGGACAGGTGATGGGGAGCTGTTTTTT. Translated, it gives CASSIDLWTGDGELFF.

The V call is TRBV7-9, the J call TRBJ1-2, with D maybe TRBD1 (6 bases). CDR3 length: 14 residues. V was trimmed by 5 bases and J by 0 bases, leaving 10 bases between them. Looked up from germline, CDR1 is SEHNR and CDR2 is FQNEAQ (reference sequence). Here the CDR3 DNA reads TGTGCCAGCAGCCAGACAGGTCCTAACTATGGCTACACCTTC. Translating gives CASSQTGPNYGYTF.

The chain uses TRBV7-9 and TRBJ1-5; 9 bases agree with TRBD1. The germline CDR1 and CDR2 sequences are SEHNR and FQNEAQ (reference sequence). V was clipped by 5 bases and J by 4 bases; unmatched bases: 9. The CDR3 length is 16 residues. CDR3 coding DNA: TGTGCCAGCAGCCTACAAAGGACAGGGGCGAATCAGCCCCAGCATTTT. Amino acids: CASSLQRTGANQPQHF.

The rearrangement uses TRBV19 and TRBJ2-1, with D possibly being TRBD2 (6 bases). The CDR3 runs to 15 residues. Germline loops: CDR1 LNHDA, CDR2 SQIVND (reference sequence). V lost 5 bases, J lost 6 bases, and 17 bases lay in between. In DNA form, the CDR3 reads TGTGCCAGTAGTGAGGGCAGCCCGGGGGTCAATGAGCAGTTCTTC. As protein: CASSEGSPGVNEQFF.

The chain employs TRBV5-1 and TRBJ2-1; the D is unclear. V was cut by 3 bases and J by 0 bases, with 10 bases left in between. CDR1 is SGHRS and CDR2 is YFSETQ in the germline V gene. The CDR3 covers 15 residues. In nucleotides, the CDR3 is TGCGCCAGCAGCTCGGGCGTGAGCTCCTACAATGAGCAGTTCTTC. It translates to CASSSGVSSYNEQFF.

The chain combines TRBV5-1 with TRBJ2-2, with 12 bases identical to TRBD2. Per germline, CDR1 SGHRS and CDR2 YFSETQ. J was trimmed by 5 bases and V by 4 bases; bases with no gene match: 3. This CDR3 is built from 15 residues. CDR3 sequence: CASSTGLAGTGELFF. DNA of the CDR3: TGCGCCAGCAGCACCGGACTAGCGGGGACCGGGGAGCTGTTTTTT.

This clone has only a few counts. CDR3 sequence reads: CASSQGGGEQFF. CDR3 DNA: TGTGCCAGCAGCCAAGGGGGTGGTGAGCAGTTCTTC. The genes are TRBV6-6 and TRBJ2-1; tentatively, D is TRBD1 (6 bases). This CDR3 is 12 amino acids long. Germline CDR1 and CDR2: MNHNY and SVGAGI (reference sequence). Deletions cut 6 bases from V and 9 bases from J, with 12 bases between.

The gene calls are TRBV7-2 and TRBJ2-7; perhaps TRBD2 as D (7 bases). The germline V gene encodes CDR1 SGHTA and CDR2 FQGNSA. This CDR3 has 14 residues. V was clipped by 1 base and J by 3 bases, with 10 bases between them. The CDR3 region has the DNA TGTGCCAGCAGCTTAGGGGGGGGCTTCTACGAGCAGTACTTC. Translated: CASSLGGGFYEQYF.

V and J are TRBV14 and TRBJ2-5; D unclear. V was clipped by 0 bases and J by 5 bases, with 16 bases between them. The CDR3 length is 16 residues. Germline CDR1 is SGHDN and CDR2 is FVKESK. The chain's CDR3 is CASSQDMASTLETQYF. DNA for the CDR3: TGTGCCAGCAGCCAAGATATGGCCAGCACGCTGGAGACCCAGTACTTC.

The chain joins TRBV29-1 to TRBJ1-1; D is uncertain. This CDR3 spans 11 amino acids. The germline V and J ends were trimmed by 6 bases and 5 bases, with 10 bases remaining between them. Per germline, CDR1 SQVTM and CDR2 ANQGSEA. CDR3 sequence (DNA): TGCAGCGTCCCTGGCAGAACTGAAGCTTTCTTT. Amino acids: CSVPGRTEAFF.

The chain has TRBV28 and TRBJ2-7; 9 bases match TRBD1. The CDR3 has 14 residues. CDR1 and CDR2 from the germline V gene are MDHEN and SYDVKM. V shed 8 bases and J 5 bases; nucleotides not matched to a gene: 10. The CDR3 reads CASLDRDRVHEQYF. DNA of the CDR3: TGTGCCAGCCTCGACCGGGACAGGGTCCACGAGCAGTACTTC. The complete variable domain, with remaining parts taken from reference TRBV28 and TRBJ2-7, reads DVKVTQSSRYLVKRTGEKVFLECVQDMDHENMFWYRQDPGLGLRLIYFSYDVKMKEKGDIPEGYSVSREKKERFSLILESASTNQTSMYLCASLDRDRVHEQYFGPGTRLTVT.

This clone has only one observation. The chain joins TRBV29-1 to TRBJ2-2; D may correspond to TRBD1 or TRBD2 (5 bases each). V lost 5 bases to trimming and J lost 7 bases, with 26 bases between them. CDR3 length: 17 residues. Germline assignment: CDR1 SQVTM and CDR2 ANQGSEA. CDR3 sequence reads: CSVLGSSGVGVYGELFF. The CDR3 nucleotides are TGCAGCGTTCTGGGTTCGAGTGGAGTGGGGGTGTACGGGGAGCTGTTTTTT.

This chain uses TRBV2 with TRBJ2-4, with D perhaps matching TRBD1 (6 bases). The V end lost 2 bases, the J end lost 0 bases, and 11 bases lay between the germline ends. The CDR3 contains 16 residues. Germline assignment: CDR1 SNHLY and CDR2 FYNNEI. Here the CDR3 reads CASSEQGQIAKNIQYF. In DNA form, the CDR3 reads TGTGCCAGCAGTGAACAGGGGCAAATAGCCAAAAACATTCAGTACTTC.

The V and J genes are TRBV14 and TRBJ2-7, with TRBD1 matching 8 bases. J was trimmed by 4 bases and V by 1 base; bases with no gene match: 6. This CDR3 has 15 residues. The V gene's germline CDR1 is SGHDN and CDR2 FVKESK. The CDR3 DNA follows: TGTGCCAGCAGCCAAGGCCGGGACAGGTTGTACGAGCAGTACTTC. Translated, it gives CASSQGRDRLYEQYF. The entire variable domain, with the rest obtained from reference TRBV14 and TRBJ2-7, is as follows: EAGVTQFPSHSVIEKGQTVTLRCDPISGHDNLYWYRRVMGKEIKFLLHFVKESKQDESGMPNNRFLAERTGGTYSTLKVQPAELEDSGVYFCASSQGRDRLYEQYFGPGTRLTVT.

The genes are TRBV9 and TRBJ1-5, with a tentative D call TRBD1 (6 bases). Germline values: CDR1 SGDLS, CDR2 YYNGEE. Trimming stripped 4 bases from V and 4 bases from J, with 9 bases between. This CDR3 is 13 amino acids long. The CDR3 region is CASSTGINQPQHF. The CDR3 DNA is TGTGCCAGCAGCACAGGGATTAATCAGCCCCAGCATTTT.

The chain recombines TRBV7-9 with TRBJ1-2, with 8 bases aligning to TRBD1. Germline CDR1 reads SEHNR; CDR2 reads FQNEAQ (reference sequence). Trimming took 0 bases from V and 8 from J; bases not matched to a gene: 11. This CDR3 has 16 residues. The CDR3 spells CASSLAGRGLSSGYTF. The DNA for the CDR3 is TGTGCCAGCAGCTTAGCCGGCAGGGGGCTATCCTCCGGCTACACCTTC.

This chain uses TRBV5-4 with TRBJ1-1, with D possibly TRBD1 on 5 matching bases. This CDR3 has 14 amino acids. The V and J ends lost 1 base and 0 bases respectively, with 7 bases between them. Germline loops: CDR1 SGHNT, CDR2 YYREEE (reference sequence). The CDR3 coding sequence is TGTGCCAGCAGCTTGCAAGGGGTGAACACTGAAGCTTTCTTT. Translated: CASSLQGVNTEAFF.

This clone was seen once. This CDR3 is CAWSPGGGEKLFF. CDR3 nucleotide sequence: TGTGCCTGGAGTCCGGGGGGCGGTGAAAAACTGTTTTTT. The chain joins TRBV30 to TRBJ1-4, with D tentatively TRBD1 (6 bases). This CDR3 region has 13 residues. Trimming pared 2 bases from V and 7 bases from J, leaving 11 bases between. Germline V gives CDR1 GTSNPN, CDR2 SVGIG (reference sequence).

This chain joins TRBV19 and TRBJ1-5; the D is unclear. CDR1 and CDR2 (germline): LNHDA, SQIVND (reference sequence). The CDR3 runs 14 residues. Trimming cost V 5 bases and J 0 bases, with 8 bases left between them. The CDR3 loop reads CASSGSYSNQPQHF. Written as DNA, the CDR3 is TGTGCCAGTAGTGGGTCTTATAGCAATCAGCCCCAGCATTTT.

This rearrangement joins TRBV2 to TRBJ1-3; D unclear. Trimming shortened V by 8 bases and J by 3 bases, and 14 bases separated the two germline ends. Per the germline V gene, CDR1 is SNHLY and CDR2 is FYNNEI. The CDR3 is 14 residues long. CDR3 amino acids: CASDSYGGGNTIYF. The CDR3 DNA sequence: TGTGCCAGCGATTCGTATGGAGGTGGAAACACCATATATTTT.

CDR3 coding DNA: TGTGCCAGCTCATCGATTTCAGGGGGCAAGGCTAATGAAAAACTGTTTTTT. Its translation is CASSSISGGKANEKLFF. The chain uses TRBV18 and TRBJ1-4, with 8 positions matching TRBD1. The trim removed 5 bases at V and 3 bases at J, leaving 11 bases unmatched. Germline assignment: CDR1 KGHSH and CDR2 LQKENI. This CDR3 is built from 17 residues.

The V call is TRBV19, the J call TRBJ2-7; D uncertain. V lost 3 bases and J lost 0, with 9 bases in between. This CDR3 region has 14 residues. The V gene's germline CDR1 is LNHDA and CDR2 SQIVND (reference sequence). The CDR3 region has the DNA TGTGCCAGTAGTATCTCAGGCCTCTCCTACGAGCAGTACTTC. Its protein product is CASSISGLSYEQYF.